The 29 T cell receptor beta chains presented below share a single source sample, sequenced in a study of blood T cell repertoires in COVID-19. The method was immunoSEQ multiplex PCR; TCRdb's version includes in-frame clones alone and lacks a portion of them. The data contain 200,000 to 250,000 clones, roughly 80% of them seen just once; the ten biggest clones take up less than 11%. The sample comprised peripheral blood. The receptors here all came from an elderly woman with acute or convalescent COVID-19.

V and J are TRBV14 and TRBJ2-1; 15 nucleotides line up with TRBD2. This CDR3 has 20 residues. V gave up 4 bases and J gave up 0 bases; unmatched junction bases: 10. Germline CDR1 is SGHDN and CDR2 is FVKESK. The CDR3 region has the DNA TGTGCCAGCAGCCCTCTCGGACTAGCGGGGGGGCCTCTCTCCTACAATGAGCAGTTCTTC. Amino acid sequence: CASSPLGLAGGPLSYNEQFF.

The chain joins TRBV12-3 or TRBV12-4 to TRBJ2-1; D is ambiguous. CDR3 size: 12 residues. With 3 bases removed from V and 9 bases from J, the gap between germline ends came to 9 bases. CDR3 loop: CASSLSPGEQFF. The CDR3 bases are TGTGCCAGCAGTTTGTCGCCCGGTGAGCAGTTCTTC.

The genes are TRBV4-3 and TRBJ1-2; no firm D call. V was cut by 1 base and J by 0 bases, with 6 bases left in between. Germline CDR1 reads LGHNA; CDR2 reads YSLEER. The CDR3 covers 14 residues. CDR3 amino acids: CASSQGAANYGYTF. The CDR3 coding sequence is TGCGCCAGCAGCCAAGGCGCGGCTAACTATGGCTACACCTTC.

The CDR3 reads CASSQGGIAGRVGDTQYF. CDR3 bases: TGTGCCAGCAGCCAAGGGGGGATAGCGGGGCGCGTGGGGGATACGCAGTATTTT. The rearrangement joins TRBV3-1 (or the pseudogene TRBV3-2) to TRBJ2-3; 8 bases map to TRBD2. V lost 1 base, J lost 6 bases, and 15 bases stayed unmatched. This CDR3 spans 18 amino acids. Germline assignment: CDR1 LGHDT and CDR2 YNNKEL (reference sequence).

V and J are TRBV7-2 and TRBJ2-1; possible D gene TRBD2, 6 bases. The CDR3 consists of 15 residues. V was shortened by 5 bases and J by 0 bases, with 11 bases between the two germline ends. The V gene's germline CDR1 is SGHTA and CDR2 FQGNSA. In nucleotides, the CDR3 is TGTGCCAGCAGCCTTAGCGGAATCTCCTACAATGAGCAGTTCTTC. Translation gives CASSLSGISYNEQFF. Complete variable domain (other parts from reference TRBV7-2 and TRBJ2-1): GAGVSQSPSNKVTEKGKDVELRCDPISGHTALYWYRQSLGQGLEFLIYFQGNSAPDKSGLPSDRFSAERTGGSVSTLTIQRTQQEDSAVYLCASSLSGISYNEQFFGPGTRLTVL.

The chain is built from TRBV6-4 and TRBJ2-2, with TRBD1 matching over 7 bases. V dropped 11 bases and J dropped 3; count of bases not matched to a gene: 24. The CDR3 spans 19 residues. Germline assignment: CDR1 MRHNA and CDR2 SNTAGT. The CDR3 reads CAGGRTQREGASYTGELFF. The CDR3, as DNA: TGTGCCGGGGGACGTACCCAACGAGAGGGGGCTAGTTACACCGGGGAGCTGTTTTTT.

V and J are TRBV27 and TRBJ2-7; 9 bases line up with TRBD1. V shed 6 bases and J 6 bases; nucleotides not matched to a gene: 9. Per the germline V gene, CDR1 is MNHEY and CDR2 is SMNVEV (reference sequence). There are 14 residues in the CDR3. The CDR3 loop reads CASSSDRGVSEQYF. Here the CDR3 DNA reads TGTGCCAGCAGCTCCGACAGGGGGGTGAGCGAGCAGTACTTC.

V and J are TRBV9 and TRBJ2-7; 7 bases fit TRBD2. V was clipped by 0 bases and J by 2 bases; unmatched bases: 5. This CDR3 has 15 residues. Germline CDR1 and CDR2: SGDLS and YYNGEE. For the CDR3, the DNA is TGTGCCAGCAGCGTAGCGCTAGCGGATACCTACGAGCAGTACTTC. It is translated as CASSVALADTYEQYF.

The chain is built from TRBV10-2 and TRBJ2-7; D is possibly TRBD2 (6 bases). The CDR3 length is 17 residues. V lost 1 base to trimming and J lost 2 bases, with 18 bases between them. The V gene's germline CDR1 is WSHSY and CDR2 SAAADI. Here the CDR3 reads CASSELRGSGAAYEQYF. The CDR3 DNA sequence: TGCGCCAGCAGTGAGTTGAGGGGTAGCGGAGCCGCCTACGAGCAGTACTTC.

The chain uses TRBV30 and TRBJ2-7; D is unresolved. V was pared by 4 bases and J by 1 base, with 14 bases between. Germline CDR1 and CDR2: GTSNPN and SVGIG (reference sequence). The CDR3 sequence is 14 residues long. The CDR3, as DNA: TGTGCCTGGAAGCAGGCGCCCTCGTCCTACGAGCAGTACTTC. Translation gives CAWKQAPSSYEQYF. Variable domain in full (rest from reference TRBV30 and TRBJ2-7): SQTIHQWPATLVQPVGSPLSLECTVEGTSNPNLYWYRQAAGRGLQLLFYSVGIGQISSEVPQNLSASRPQDRQFILSSKKLLLSDSGFYLCAWKQAPSSYEQYFGPGTRLTVT.

The rearrangement links TRBV11-2 to TRBJ1-1; tentatively, D is TRBD1 (6 bases). V was cut by 5 bases and J by 4 bases, with 20 bases left in between. The V gene's germline CDR1 is SGHAT and CDR2 FQNNGV. This CDR3 region has 16 residues. This CDR3 is CASSPQGTGYITEAFF. The CDR3 bases are TGTGCCAGCAGCCCGCAGGGTACAGGGTATATCACTGAAGCTTTCTTT.

This chain uses TRBV11-2 with TRBJ2-3, with 7 bases that match TRBD1. Germline V CDR1 and CDR2: SGHAT, FQNNGV. The CDR3 has 16 amino acids. V shed 1 base and J 4 bases; nucleotides not matched to a gene: 8. The CDR3 spells CASSLVGTGAPDTQYF. For the CDR3, the DNA is TGTGCCAGCAGCTTAGTAGGAACAGGGGCACCAGATACGCAGTATTTT.

This chain uses TRBV4-1 with TRBJ2-2; D is undetermined. The germline V gene has CDR1 MGHRA and CDR2 YSYEKL. Trimming shortened V by 5 bases and J by 6 bases, and 13 bases separated the two germline ends. This CDR3 region has 14 residues. The CDR3 DNA reads TGCGCCAGCAGCAGACTGCTTGCCCCCGGGGAGCTGTTTTTT. It encodes CASSRLLAPGELFF.

This clone was counted between two and nine times. The chain has TRBV5-6 and TRBJ2-7, with D possibly being TRBD2 (5 bases). The CDR3 has 12 amino acids. Germline CDR1 is SGHDT and CDR2 is YYEEEE. V dropped 5 bases and J dropped 6 bases, with 12 bases sitting between them. CDR3 nucleotides: TGTGCCAGCAGACTCCTAGGGAGCGAGCAGTACTTC. This codes for CASRLLGSEQYF.

This clone was detected only once. V usage is TRBV30 and J usage is TRBJ2-7; TRBD1 might be the D (5 bases). The germline V and J ends were trimmed by 8 bases and 0 bases, with 14 bases remaining between them. CDR3 length equals 13 residues. CDR1 and CDR2 from the germline V gene are GTSNPN and SVGIG (reference sequence). The CDR3 sequence: CAQIPDNSYEQYF. Written as DNA, the CDR3 is TGTGCCCAGATCCCGGACAACTCCTACGAGCAGTACTTC.

The chain links TRBV24-1 to TRBJ2-5; 9 bases agree with TRBD2. The CDR3 spans 18 residues. V lost 4 bases, J lost 4 bases, and 15 bases stayed unmatched. Germline loops: CDR1 KGHDR, CDR2 SFDVKD. DNA for the CDR3: TGTGCCACCAGTGACCCCGATGGGCGGGAGGGCCCTCCAGAGACCCAGTACTTC. Its protein is CATSDPDGREGPPETQYF.

This clone was counted a single time. The chain is built from TRBV2 and TRBJ1-1; weak D call: TRBD1 (5 bases). The V gene's germline CDR1 is SNHLY and CDR2 FYNNEI. Trimming removed 6 bases at V and 1 base at J, with 12 bases between. CDR3 length: 14 amino acids. In DNA form, the CDR3 reads TGTGCCAGCAGGCAGGACACCTGGAACACTGAAGCTTTCTTT. As protein: CASRQDTWNTEAFF.

V and J are TRBV30 and TRBJ2-5; 7 bases are shared with TRBD1. CDR1 and CDR2 from the germline V gene are GTSNPN and SVGIG (reference sequence). The CDR3 is made up of 17 amino acids. V was clipped by 0 bases and J by 6 bases; unmatched bases: 16. The CDR3 region has the DNA TGTGCCTGGAGTGTACAGGGGCAGGCGAGCCCACTTAAGACCCAGTACTTC. Protein product: CAWSVQGQASPLKTQYF.

This clone was recorded a few times. The rearrangement joins TRBV5-4 to TRBJ2-7; D not certain. The V end was cut by 4 bases, the J end by 3 bases, with 11 bases between. In germline, CDR1 is SGHNT, CDR2 YYREEE (reference sequence). CDR3 length: 13 residues. CDR3 coding DNA: TGTGCCAGCAGCACCTCCCCCGGCTACGAGCAGTACTTC. Protein: CASSTSPGYEQYF.

The CDR3 sequence: CASSASGRTDTQYF. The CDR3 DNA reads TGTGCCAGCAGTGCCAGCGGGAGAACAGATACGCAGTATTTT. This chain connects TRBV2 to TRBJ2-3, with TRBD2 identical over 8 bases. The CDR3 length is 14 residues. Germline V gene lookup returns CDR1 SNHLY and CDR2 FYNNEI. V was pared by 4 bases and J by 3 bases, with 3 bases of the junction left unmatched.

The V gene is TRBV30, the J gene TRBJ1-3, with unresolved D. The CDR3 has 13 amino acids. The V gene lost 0 bases and the J gene lost 3 bases, with 6 bases spanning the gap. Per the germline V gene, CDR1 is GTSNPN and CDR2 is SVGIG (reference sequence). The CDR3 sequence: CAWSVFGGNTIYF. The DNA of the CDR3 is TGTGCCTGGAGTGTTTTCGGTGGAAACACCATATATTTT.

The genes are TRBV6-5 and TRBJ2-7; tentative D call: TRBD1 (6 bases). The CDR3 is made up of 11 amino acids. The germline CDR1 and CDR2 sequences are MNHEY and SVGAGI. V lost 8 bases to trimming and J lost 3 bases, with 8 bases between them. CDR3 sequence reads: CASGGLYEQYF. The CDR3 DNA reads TGTGCCAGCGGGGGCCTCTACGAGCAGTACTTC.

The CDR3 sequence is CASSIAQGGYGYTF. In DNA, the CDR3 is TGTGCCAGTAGTATCGCCCAGGGGGGTTATGGCTACACCTTC. The genes are TRBV19 and TRBJ1-2, with TRBD1 matching 7 bases. V shed 3 bases, J shed 5 bases, and the junction held 6 bases outside the gene matches. Looked up from germline, CDR1 is LNHDA and CDR2 is SQIVND (reference sequence). The CDR3 length is 14 residues.

The chain carries TRBV4-3 and TRBJ1-5; no firm D call. V lost 0 bases and J 6 bases, leaving 9 bases between the germline ends. The CDR3 sequence is 14 residues long. Per germline, CDR1 LGHNA and CDR2 YSLEER. CDR3 amino acids: CASSQELVGQPQHF. The CDR3 nucleotides are TGCGCCAGCAGCCAAGAGCTAGTCGGTCAGCCCCAGCATTTT.

The chain recombines TRBV5-6 with TRBJ1-1; D is unclear. The CDR3 length is 13 residues. Germline CDR1 is SGHDT and CDR2 is YYEEEE. The V gene lost 2 bases and the J gene lost 1 base, with 6 bases spanning the gap. CDR3 sequence (DNA): TGTGCCAGCAGCTTCTCGGGGAACACTGAAGCTTTCTTT. Translating it yields CASSFSGNTEAFF.

This sequence joins TRBV4-1 and TRBJ1-4; TRBD1 aligns across 8 bases. V lost 4 bases, J lost 7 bases, and 8 bases stayed unmatched. The CDR3 runs 15 residues. Germline loops: CDR1 MGHRA, CDR2 YSYEKL. The CDR3 is CASSPLVDRAEKLFF. As DNA, the CDR3 is TGCGCCAGCAGCCCGCTCGTGGACAGGGCTGAAAAACTGTTTTTT.

The chain combines TRBV5-4 with TRBJ2-5; 13 bases align to TRBD2. This CDR3 is built from 16 residues. V was clipped by 5 bases and J by 4 bases; unmatched bases: 8. Germline V gene data show CDR1 as SGHNT and CDR2 as YYREEE (reference sequence). Here the CDR3 DNA reads TGTGCCAGCAGACTAGCGGGAGGGCCCTCGGGAGAGACCCAGTACTTC. It encodes CASRLAGGPSGETQYF.

This clone was recorded only once. The chain joins TRBV15 to TRBJ2-3, with TRBD2 matching 8 bases. The CDR3 is 17 amino acids. V lost 0 bases, J lost 2 bases, and 7 bases stayed unmatched. Germline V gene lookup returns CDR1 LNHNV and CDR2 YYDKDF (reference sequence). CDR3 sequence (DNA): TGTGCCACCAGCAGAGATCGAACTAGCGGCTACACAGATACGCAGTATTTT. Protein product: CATSRDRTSGYTDTQYF.

The chain links TRBV24-1 to TRBJ2-3, with D perhaps TRBD2 (7 bases). V was cut by 5 bases and J by 0 bases, with 17 bases left in between. Germline CDR1 reads KGHDR; CDR2 reads SFDVKD. The CDR3 spans 17 residues. The CDR3 coding sequence is TGTGCCACCAGTGTTGGGGGGGGGCGACCTAGCACAGATACGCAGTATTTT. Protein: CATSVGGGRPSTDTQYF.